The text below deals with one T cell receptor beta chain. These data originate in a study of blood T cell repertoires in COVID-19. Study in general: Sites across the United States, Italy and Spain contributed samples from acute and convalescent COVID-19. The cDNA or gDNA used as material had been derived from T cells, B-cell-depleted T cells, or PBMCs.

With 6 bases clipped from V and 3 bases from J, the junction kept 8 bases outside the gene matches. CDR1 PRHDT and CDR2 FYEKMQ come from the germline V gene (reference sequence). The CDR3 totals 14 residues. Authors' processing steps: Researchers report that nucleated cell counts were estimated from reference gene primer amplification. The data were produced by immunoSEQ multiplex PCR, yet TCRdb's version contains in-frame clones alone and is incomplete. The V and J calls and clone size are taken from that table; D and trimming were inferred from the DNA. The sample lists over 400,000 clones, around 86% occurring once.

The rearrangement uses TRBV13 and TRBJ2-7; 7 bases map to TRBD1. This clonotype originated in a woman in her twenties or thirties with active or convalescent COVID-19. Sequencing input: peripheral blood. The DNA of the CDR3 is TGTGCCAGCAGGTCAACCGGGACAGTCTACGAGCAGTACTTC. Amino acids: CASRSTGTVYEQYF. The full variable domain, with the rest looked up from reference TRBV13 and TRBJ2-7, is AAGVIQSPRHLIKEKRETATLKCYPIPRHDTVYWYQQGPGQDPQFLISFYEKMQSDKGSIPDRFSAQQFSDYHSELNMSSLELGDSALYFCASRSTGTVYEQYFGPGTRLTVT.